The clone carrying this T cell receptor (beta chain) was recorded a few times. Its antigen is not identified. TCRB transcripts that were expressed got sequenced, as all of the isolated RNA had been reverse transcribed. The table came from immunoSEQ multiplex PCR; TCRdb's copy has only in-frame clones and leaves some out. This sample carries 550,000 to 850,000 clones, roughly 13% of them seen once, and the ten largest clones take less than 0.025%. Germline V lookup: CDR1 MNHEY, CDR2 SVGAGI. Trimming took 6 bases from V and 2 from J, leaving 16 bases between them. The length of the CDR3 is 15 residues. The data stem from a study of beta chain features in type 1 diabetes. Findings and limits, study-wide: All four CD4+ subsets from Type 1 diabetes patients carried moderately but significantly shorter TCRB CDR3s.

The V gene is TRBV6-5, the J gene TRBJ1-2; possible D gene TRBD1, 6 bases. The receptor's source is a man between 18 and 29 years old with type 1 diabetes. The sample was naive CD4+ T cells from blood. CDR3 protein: CASSPPDSANYGYTF. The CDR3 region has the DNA TGTGCCAGCAGCCCCCCGGACAGTGCAAACTATGGCTACACCTTC.